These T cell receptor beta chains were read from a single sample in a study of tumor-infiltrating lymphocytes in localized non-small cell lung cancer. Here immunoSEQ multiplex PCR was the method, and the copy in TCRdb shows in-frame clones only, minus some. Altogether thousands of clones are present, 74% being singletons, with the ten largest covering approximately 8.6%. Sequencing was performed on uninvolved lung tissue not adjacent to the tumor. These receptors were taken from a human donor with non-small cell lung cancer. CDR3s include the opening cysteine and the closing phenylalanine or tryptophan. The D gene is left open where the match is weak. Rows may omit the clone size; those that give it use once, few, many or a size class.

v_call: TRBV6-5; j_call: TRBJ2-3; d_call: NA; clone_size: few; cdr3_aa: CASRSPGEGTDTQYF; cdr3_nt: TGTGCCAGCAGATCACCGGGGGAAGGCACAGATACGCAGTATTTT
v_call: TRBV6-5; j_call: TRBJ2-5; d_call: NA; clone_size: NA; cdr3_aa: CASTPGAGYQETQYF; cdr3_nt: TGTGCCAGCACCCCTGGGGCTGGCTACCAAGAGACCCAGTACTTC
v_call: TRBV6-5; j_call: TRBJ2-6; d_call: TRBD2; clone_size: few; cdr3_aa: CASSYGREGANVLTF; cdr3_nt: TGTGCCAGCAGTTACGGGAGGGAAGGGGCCAACGTCCTGACTTTC
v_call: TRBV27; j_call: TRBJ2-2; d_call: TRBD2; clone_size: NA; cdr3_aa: CASSPRTSGSPGELFF; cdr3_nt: TGTGCCAGCAGTCCCCGGACTAGCGGCTCTCCCGGGGAGCTGTTTTTT
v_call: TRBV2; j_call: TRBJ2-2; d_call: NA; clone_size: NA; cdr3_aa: CASSEALPGAGELFF; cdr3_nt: TGTGCCAGCAGTGAAGCGCTTCCCGGAGCCGGGGAGCTGTTTTTT
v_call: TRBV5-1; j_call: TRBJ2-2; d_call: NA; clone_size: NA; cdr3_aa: CASSLGSTGELFF; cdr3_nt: TGCGCCAGCAGCTTAGGTTCGACCGGGGAGCTGTTTTTT
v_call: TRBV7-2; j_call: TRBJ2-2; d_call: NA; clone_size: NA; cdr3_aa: CASSLFIASNTGELFF; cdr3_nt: TGTGCCAGCAGCTTATTTATCGCTTCGAACACCGGGGAGCTGTTTTTT
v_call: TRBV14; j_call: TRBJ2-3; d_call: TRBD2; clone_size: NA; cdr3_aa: CASSPPGTRRSYF; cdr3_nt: TGTGCCAGCAGCCCACCCGGGACTAGGAGGAGTTATTTT
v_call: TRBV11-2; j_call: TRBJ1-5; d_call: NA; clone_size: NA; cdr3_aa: CASSPGVGSNQPQHF; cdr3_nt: TGTGCCAGCAGCCCCGGGGTCGGAAGCAATCAGCCCCAGCATTTT
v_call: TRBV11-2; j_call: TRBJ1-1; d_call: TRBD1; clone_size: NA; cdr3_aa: CASSSRDRGVYTEAFF; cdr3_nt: TGTGCCAGCAGCTCCCGGGACAGGGGCGTGTACACTGAAGCTTTCTTT
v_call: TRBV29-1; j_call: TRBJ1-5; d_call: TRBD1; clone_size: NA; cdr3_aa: CSASTGTGGGQPQHF; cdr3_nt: TGCAGCGCCTCCACCGGGACAGGGGGCGGTCAGCCCCAGCATTTT
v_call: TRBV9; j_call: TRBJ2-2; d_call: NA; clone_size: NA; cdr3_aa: CASSVGTPGELFF; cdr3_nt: TGTGCCAGCAGCGTTGGGACACCCGGGGAGCTGTTTTTT
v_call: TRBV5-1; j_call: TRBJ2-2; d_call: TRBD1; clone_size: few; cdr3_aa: CASSLAQGADTGELFF; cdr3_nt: TGCGCCAGCAGCTTGGCGCAGGGGGCGGACACCGGGGAGCTGTTTTTT
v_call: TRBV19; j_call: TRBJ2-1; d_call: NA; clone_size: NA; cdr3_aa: CASSTDRDLPQFF; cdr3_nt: TGTGCCAGTAGTACCGACCGGGACCTCCCCCAGTTCTTC
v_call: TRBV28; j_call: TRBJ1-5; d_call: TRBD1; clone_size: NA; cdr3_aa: CASTQGGTNQPQHF; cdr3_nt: TGTGCCAGCACTCAGGGGGGGACGAATCAGCCCCAGCATTTT
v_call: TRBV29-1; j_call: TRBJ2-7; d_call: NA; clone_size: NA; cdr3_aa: CSVVRDRVGEQYF; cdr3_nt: TGCAGCGTTGTTAGGGATAGGGTGGGCGAGCAGTACTTC
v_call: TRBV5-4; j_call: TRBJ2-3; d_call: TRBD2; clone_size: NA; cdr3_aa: CASKIQRGPTDTQYF; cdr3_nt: TGTGCCAGCAAAATTCAGCGGGGCCCCACAGATACGCAGTATTTT
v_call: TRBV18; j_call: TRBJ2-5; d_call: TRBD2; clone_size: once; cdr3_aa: CASSPPASGSETQYF; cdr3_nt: TGTGCCAGCTCACCACCCGCTAGCGGGAGTGAGACCCAGTACTTC
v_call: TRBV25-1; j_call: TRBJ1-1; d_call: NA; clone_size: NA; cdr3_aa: CASSTGTEAFF; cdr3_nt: TGTGCCAGCAGCACAGGAACTGAAGCTTTCTTT
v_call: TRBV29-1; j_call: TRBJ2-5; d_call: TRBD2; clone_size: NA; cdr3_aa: CSVGLAGETQYF; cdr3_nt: TGCAGCGTTGGGCTAGCGGGAGAGACCCAGTACTTC
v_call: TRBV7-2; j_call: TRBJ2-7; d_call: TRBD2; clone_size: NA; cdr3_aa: CASSLSSGRIPYEQYF; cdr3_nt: TGTGCCAGCAGCCTCTCTAGCGGGAGGATACCTTACGAGCAGTACTTC